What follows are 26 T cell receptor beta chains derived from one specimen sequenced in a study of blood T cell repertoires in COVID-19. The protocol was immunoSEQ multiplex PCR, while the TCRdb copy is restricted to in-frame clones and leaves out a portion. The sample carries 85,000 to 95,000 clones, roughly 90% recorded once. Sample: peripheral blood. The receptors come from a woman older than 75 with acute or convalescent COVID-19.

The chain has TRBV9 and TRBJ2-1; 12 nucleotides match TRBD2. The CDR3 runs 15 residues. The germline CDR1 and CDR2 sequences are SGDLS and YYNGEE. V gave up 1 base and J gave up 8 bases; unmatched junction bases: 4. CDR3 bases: TGTGCCAGCAGCGTAACTAGCGGGGGGTGGGATGAGCAGTTCTTC. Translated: CASSVTSGGWDEQFF.

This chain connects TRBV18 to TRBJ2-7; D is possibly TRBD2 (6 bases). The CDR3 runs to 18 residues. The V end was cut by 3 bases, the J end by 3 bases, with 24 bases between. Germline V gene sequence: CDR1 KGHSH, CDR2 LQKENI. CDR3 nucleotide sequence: TGTGCCAGCTCACCGGCAGTGGTGGGGGGACGGGAGTACTACGAGCAGTACTTC. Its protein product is CASSPAVVGGREYYEQYF.

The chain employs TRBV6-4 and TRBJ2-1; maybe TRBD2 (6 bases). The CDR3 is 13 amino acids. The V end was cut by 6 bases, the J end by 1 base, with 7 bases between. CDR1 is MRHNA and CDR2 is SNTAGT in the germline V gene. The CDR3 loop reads CASSGTSYNEQFF. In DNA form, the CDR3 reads TGTGCCAGCAGCGGGACTTCCTACAATGAGCAGTTCTTC.

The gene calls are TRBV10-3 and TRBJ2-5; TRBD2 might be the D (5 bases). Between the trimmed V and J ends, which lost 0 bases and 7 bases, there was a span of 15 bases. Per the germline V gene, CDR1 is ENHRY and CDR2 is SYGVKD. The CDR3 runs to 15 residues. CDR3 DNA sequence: TGTGCCATCAGTGAGTCGAGGGCCTTCGTAGGGACCCAGTACTTC. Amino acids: CAISESRAFVGTQYF.

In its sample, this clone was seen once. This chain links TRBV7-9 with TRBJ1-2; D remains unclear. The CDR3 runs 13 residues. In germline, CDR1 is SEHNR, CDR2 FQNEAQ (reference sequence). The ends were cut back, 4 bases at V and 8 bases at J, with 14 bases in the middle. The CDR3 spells CASSSAGLYGYTF. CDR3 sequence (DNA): TGTGCCAGCAGCTCAGCCGGACTTTACGGCTACACCTTC.

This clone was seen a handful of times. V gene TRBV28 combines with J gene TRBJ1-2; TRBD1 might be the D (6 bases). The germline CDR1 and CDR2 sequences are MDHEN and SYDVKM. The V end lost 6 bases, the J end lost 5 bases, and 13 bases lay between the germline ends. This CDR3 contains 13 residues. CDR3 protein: CASRTGGDYGYTF. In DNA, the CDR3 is TGTGCCAGCAGAACGGGGGGCGATTATGGCTACACCTTC.

The CDR3 protein is CASSSNAGRRTDTQYF. The DNA of the CDR3 is TGTGCCAGCAGCTCCAATGCGGGACGGCGCACAGATACGCAGTATTTT. The V and J genes are TRBV11-2 and TRBJ2-3, with TRBD2 as a possible D gene (6 bases). The CDR3 length is 16 residues. With 4 bases removed from V and 1 base from J, the gap between germline ends came to 15 bases. Per the germline V gene, CDR1 is SGHAT and CDR2 is FQNNGV.

CDR3 loop: CASSLGTEVLNSPLHF. CDR3 coding DNA: TGTGCCAGCAGCCTCGGGACAGAAGTTTTGAATTCACCCCTCCACTTT. The rearrangement joins TRBV5-6 to TRBJ1-6; 7 bases are a match to TRBD1. The CDR3 is 16 residues long. V lost 4 bases and J lost 7; bases outside the gene matches: 11. Germline assignment: CDR1 SGHDT and CDR2 YYEEEE.

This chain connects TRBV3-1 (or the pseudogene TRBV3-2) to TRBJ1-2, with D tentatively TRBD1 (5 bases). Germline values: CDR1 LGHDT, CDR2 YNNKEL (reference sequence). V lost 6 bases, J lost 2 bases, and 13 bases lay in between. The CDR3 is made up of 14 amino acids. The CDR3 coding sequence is TGTGCCAGCAGAGCGGGTGGGGGAAACTATGGCTACACCTTC. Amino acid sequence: CASRAGGGNYGYTF.

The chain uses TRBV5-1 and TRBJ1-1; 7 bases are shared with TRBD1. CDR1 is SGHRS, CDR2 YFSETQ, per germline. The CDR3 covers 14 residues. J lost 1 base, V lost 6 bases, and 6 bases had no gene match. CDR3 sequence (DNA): TGCGCCAGCAACGGGGACAGTTCGAACACTGAAGCTTTCTTT. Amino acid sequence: CASNGDSSNTEAFF. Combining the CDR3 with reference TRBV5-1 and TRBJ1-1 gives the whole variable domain KAGVTQTPRYLIKTRGQQVTLSCSPISGHRSVSWYQQTPGQGLQFLFEYFSETQRNKGNFPGRFSGRQFSNSRSEMNVSTLELGDSALYLCASNGDSSNTEAFFGQGTRLTVV.

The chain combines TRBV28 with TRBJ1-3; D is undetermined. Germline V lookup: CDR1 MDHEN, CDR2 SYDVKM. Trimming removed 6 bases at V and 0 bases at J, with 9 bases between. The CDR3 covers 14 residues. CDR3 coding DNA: TGTGCCAGCAGCTTACAGCGCTCTGGAAACACCATATATTTT. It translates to CASSLQRSGNTIYF.

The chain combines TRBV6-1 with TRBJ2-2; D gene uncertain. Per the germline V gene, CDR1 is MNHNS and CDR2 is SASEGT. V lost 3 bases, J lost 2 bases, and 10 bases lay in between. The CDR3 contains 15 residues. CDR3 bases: TGTGCCAGCAGTGACAGGCAGACAAACACCGGGGAGCTGTTTTTT. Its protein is CASSDRQTNTGELFF.

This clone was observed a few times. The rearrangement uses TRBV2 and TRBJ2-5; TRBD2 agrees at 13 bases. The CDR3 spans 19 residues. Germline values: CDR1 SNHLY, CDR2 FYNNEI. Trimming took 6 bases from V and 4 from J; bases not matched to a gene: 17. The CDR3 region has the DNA TGTGCCAGCAGCCCCGACCGACTAGCGGGGGGCTCTGTGGGAGAGACCCAGTACTTC. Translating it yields CASSPDRLAGGSVGETQYF.

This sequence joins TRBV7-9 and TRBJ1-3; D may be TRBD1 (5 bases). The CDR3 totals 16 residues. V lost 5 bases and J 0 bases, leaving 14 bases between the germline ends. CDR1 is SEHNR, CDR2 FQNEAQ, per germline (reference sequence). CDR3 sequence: CASSHAGAASGNTIYF. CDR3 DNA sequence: TGTGCCAGCAGCCACGCTGGGGCAGCCTCTGGAAACACCATATATTTT.

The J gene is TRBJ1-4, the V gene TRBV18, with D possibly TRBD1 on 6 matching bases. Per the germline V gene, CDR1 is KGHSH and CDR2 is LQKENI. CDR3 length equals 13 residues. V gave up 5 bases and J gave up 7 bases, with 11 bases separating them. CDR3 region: CASSRGQSEKLFF. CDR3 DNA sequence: TGTGCCAGCTCAAGAGGACAGAGTGAAAAACTGTTTTTT. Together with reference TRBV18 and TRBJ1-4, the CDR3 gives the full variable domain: NAGVMQNPRHLVRRRGQEARLRCSPMKGHSHVYWYRQLPEEGLKFMVYLQKENIIDESGMPKERFSAEFPKEGPSILRIQQVVRGDSAAYFCASSRGQSEKLFFGSGTQLSVL.

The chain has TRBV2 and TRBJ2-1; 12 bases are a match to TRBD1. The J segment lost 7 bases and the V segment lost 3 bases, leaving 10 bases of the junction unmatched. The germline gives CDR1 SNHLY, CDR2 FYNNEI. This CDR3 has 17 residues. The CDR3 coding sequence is TGTGCCAGCAGTGAGGGGACCGGGACAGGGGGCAGGAATGAGCAGTTCTTC. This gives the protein CASSEGTGTGGRNEQFF.

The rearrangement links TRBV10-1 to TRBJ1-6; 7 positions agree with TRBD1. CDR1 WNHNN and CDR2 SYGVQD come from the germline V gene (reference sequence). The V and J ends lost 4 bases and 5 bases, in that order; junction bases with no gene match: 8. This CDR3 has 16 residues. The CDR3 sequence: CASSAPEGTDNSPLHF. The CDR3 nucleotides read TGCGCCAGCAGTGCGCCAGAAGGGACAGATAATTCACCCCTCCACTTT.

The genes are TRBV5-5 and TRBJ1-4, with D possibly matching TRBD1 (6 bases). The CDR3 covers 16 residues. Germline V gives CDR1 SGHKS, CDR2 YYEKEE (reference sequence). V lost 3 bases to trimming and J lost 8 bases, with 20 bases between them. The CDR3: CASSSFRQVPVEKLFF. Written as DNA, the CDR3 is TGTGCCAGCAGCTCATTCCGACAGGTGCCTGTCGAAAAACTGTTTTTT.

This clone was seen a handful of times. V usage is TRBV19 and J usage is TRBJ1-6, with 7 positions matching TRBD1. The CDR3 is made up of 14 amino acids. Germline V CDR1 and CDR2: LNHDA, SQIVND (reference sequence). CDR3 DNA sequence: TGTGCGACAGGGTCCAGCTCCTATAATTCACCCCTCCACTTT. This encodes CATGSSSYNSPLHF.

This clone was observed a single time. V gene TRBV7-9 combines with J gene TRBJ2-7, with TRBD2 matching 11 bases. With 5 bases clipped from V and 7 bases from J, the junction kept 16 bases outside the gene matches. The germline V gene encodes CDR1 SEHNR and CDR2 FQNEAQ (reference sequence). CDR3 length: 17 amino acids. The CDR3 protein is CASSGHRTAGLAAEQYF. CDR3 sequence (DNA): TGTGCCAGCAGCGGACATCGGACGGCGGGACTAGCGGCTGAGCAGTACTTC.

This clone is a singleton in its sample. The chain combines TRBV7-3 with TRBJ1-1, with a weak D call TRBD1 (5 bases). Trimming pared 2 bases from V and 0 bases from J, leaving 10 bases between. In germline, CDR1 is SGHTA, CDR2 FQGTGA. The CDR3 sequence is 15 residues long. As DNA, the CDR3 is TGTGCCAGCAGCTTAGGCAGGGTATTGAACACTGAAGCTTTCTTT. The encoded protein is CASSLGRVLNTEAFF.

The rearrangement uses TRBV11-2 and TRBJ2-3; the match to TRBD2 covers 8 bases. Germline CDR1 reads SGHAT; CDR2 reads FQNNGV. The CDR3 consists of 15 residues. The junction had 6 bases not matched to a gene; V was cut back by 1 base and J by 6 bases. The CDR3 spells CASSLGGGLGDTQYF. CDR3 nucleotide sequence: TGTGCCAGCAGCTTAGGCGGGGGGCTGGGGGATACGCAGTATTTT.

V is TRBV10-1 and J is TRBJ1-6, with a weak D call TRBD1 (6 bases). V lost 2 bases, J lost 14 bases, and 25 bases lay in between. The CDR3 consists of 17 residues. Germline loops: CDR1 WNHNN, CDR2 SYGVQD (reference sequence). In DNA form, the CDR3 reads TGCGCCAGCAGTGAGCGACAGGAGGCTTCTATAATTTTATCCCTCCACTTT. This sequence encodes CASSERQEASIILSLHF.

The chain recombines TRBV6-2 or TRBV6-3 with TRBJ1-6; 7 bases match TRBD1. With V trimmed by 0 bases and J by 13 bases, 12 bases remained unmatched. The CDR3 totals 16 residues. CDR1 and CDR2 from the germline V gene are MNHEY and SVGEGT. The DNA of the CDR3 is TGTGCCAGCAGTTACTCGCGGGACAGAGGCTTGAGTCCCCTCCACTTT. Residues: CASSYSRDRGLSPLHF.

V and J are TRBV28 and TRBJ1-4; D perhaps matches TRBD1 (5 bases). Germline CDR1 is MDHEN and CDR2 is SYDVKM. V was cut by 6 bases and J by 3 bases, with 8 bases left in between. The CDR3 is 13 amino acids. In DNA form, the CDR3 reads TGTGCCAGCAGGGGGCGAGCTAATGAAAAACTGTTTTTT. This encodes CASRGRANEKLFF.

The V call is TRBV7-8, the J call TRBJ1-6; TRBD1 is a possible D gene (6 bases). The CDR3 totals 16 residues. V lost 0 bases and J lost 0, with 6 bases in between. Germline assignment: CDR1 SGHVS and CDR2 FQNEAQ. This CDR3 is CASSLAGASYNSPLHF. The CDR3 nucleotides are TGTGCCAGCAGCTTAGCGGGGGCCTCCTATAATTCACCCCTCCACTTT.